What follows is one TCR beta chain and its context. Its antigen has not been determined. Per-base qualities were not stored, and no clone one base away is much larger. This entry comes from a study of cytomegalovirus exposure and HLA in healthy donors (TCRdb year 2017). About the study as a whole: According to an earlier analysis of around 600 of the donors, roughly 180 million T cells yielded roughly 110 million unique TCR beta sequences and 250 to 350 Gb of sequence data. An early release covering roughly 640 HLA-typed donors comprised approximately 290 gigabases of sequencing data and around 85 million unique TCR sequences. Among the approximately 400 genotyped donors, around 81% belonged to the genetic ancestry cluster associated with self-reported Caucasian donors. The study was designed to test whether signatures of past pathogen exposure could be identified by cataloging public T cell receptors. Using immunosequencing, the study profiled T cell repertoires from about 620 subjects and related those repertoires to cytomegalovirus serostatus. In addition to the first cohort of 500 to 850 subjects, a separate validation cohort of 120 different subjects was used. High-throughput TCR immunosequencing, statistical association of individual TCRs with disease status, and machine learning were combined to predict cytomegalovirus infection status. To study patterns of TCR occurrence, a later analysis re-analyzed previously published TCR beta repertoires from around 660 donors and added high-resolution HLA genotyping. Rather than using new phenotypic data, the later analysis identified candidate immune exposures from TCR beta sequences and from how often those sequences occurred across donors. An earlier analysis of a few hundred of the donors applied high-throughput TCR beta sequencing to assess whether each TCR beta V gene segment acted as functional or pseudogenic. Alongside the repertoire data, information on donor age, sex, ethnicity and CMV serostatus was compiled. A later genetic analysis used genome-wide SNP genotypes for about 65% of the roughly 670 donors, treating that subset as a discovery cohort. All discovery cohort repertoires had been generated using a single sequencing platform. HLA typing covered class I and class II loci at four-digit resolution. The number of donors typed differed by locus, with 629-630 for A, B, C, DRB1 and DQB1, around 500 for DQA1, 606 for DPA1, and some 470 for DPB1. Because of strong linkage in the cohort, roughly five DR-DQ haplotypes were treated as single units for association and clustering. Across 398 genotyped donors of the cohort, an average of about 200,000 unique TCR beta nucleotide sequences per donor were sequenced, and roughly 20% of those sequences were non-productive.

The CDR3 numbers 14 residues from cysteine through phenylalanine. Only the CDR3 DNA is retained, 42 bases long and in frame from the first base. Trimming takes 1 base from V and 7 bases from J, and the germline ends sit 14 bases apart. From a lookup of the germline V gene (reference sequence), CDR1 and CDR2 are MNHEY and SMNVEV. Beyond this particular receptor, the publication reports: Most TCR sequences were seen in very few donors, while some public TCRs were found in many individuals. A further reported finding was that TCR beta sequences accurately predicted the HLA-A and HLA-B alleles for most subjects in the first cohort. CMV serostatus was the only immune exposure information available for the cohort. Strong co-occurrence of HLA alleles, especially DR and DQ, made assigning TCR associations to individual alleles difficult. Linkage disequilibrium might explain the correlated functional status among segregating V segments, but an unknown experimental factor could not be excluded. Because counts were too low, some 17 rarely observed V segments, including chromosome 9 orphons, were left out of the earlier analysis of some 600 of the donors. A later analysis found that most CMV-associated TCR beta chains appeared HLA-restricted, with HLA associations seemingly driven largely by CMV exposure. Compared with equally common non-associated chains, HLA-associated TCR beta chains in a later analysis were more clonally expanded and had lower generation probabilities. Some IMGT-functional V segments, including TRBV6-2 and TRBV6-3, could not be told apart with the 87-base-pair reads, so those segments were excluded. In the study, 150 to 200 TCR beta chains were listed as associated with cytomegalovirus. It was suggested by the authors that the approach could potentially be generalized to other disease states and immunological phenotypes. In a later analysis, TCR association rates were found to vary across HLA loci, with the most associated TCRs seen for DRB1 alleles and the fewest for HLA-C alleles. In both the original and validation cohorts, the classifier was reported to diagnose cytomegalovirus status with high specificity and sensitivity. An earlier analysis of approximately 590 of the donors showed that most TCR beta V segments appeared in productive rearrangements either about 87% or about 30% of the time, which broadly matched IMGT annotations. Only TCR beta chains were sequenced in this cohort, and the absence of alpha or paired-chain data limited detectable features. In a later genetic analysis, a missense DCLRE1C variant was associated with V-gene and J-gene trimming of TCR beta chains, and the association was replicated in an independent cohort. A cluster of highly shared sequence variants was judged likely to represent a technical artifact of the sequencing pipeline. The presence/absence analyses assumed that sequencing depth was roughly uniform across donors, and that assumption may not be true. Because HLA typing was unavailable for some donors at each locus, only the typed subset was used in association tests. In a later analysis, several top co-occurrence clusters were reported to appear linked to parvovirus B19, influenza, CMV and Epstein-Barr virus. According to a later genetic analysis, donors in an Asian-associated ancestry cluster had fewer N-insertions in productive TCRs than the approximately 700-donor mean. Specific HLA alleles were associated with about 17,000 TCR beta sequences at a false discovery rate of 0.05 in a later analysis. A few of the identified cytomegalovirus-associated TCR beta chains were confirmed in vitro to be specific for cytomegalovirus antigens.

The cohort was made up of several hundred healthy bone marrow donors. At the time of sampling, every cohort member was nominally healthy, though immune exposures that went unrecorded were likely present. The donor was CMV seronegative and was included in the group of hundreds of seronegative cohort members. A peripheral blood sample was collected from each donor, and TCR beta sequencing was performed on peripheral blood mononuclear cells. Genomic DNA extraction from the blood cell samples was performed with the Qiagen DNeasy Blood Extraction Kit. Library preparation employed the immunoSEQ multiplex PCR assay. For the multiplex PCR, a mixture combining 60 forward primers for TCR Vbeta segments and 13 reverse primers for TCR Jbeta segments was used. A multiplex PCR assay on genomic DNA amplified the CDR3 region of rearranged TCR beta genes. The Illumina HiSeq System was used to sequence the amplified TCR beta libraries as 87-base-pair reads. Processing in the source paper ran as follows. In a later analysis, approximately 74 million unique TCR beta chains were counted across the 650 to 700 repertoires, and approximately 11 million of these chains were shared by at least two donors. Raw reads were error-corrected and collapsed into unique sequences by a nearest-neighbor algorithm in which closely related sequences were merged to remove PCR and sequencing errors. V, D and J gene segments were assigned by aligning CDR3 sequences to IMGT reference sequences. Each retained sequence needed at least a six-nucleotide match to both a V gene segment and a J gene segment. Rearrangements were classified as productive when the CDR3 lacked stop codons and remained in frame with V and J, and all other rearrangements were classified as non-productive. CDR3 was defined according to IMGT convention as the region running from the second conserved V-encoded cysteine to the conserved J-encoded phenylalanine. Sequences without an unambiguous match to a single V gene segment were excluded from the earlier analysis of 450 to 650 of the donors. In an earlier analysis of roughly 600 of the donors, a V segment was called functional when productive rearrangements were above 56.7%, and segregating when the standard deviation between donors exceeded 5%. A statistical classification framework was developed to diagnose cytomegalovirus status using the catalog of TCR beta chain sequences. A later analysis assigned V and J genes by comparing TCR nucleotide sequences with IMGT/GENE-DB human TR gene sequences. In a later analysis, CDR3 sequences and most-parsimonious VDJ recombination scenarios were assigned using the TCRdist pipeline. In a later analysis, every TCR beta chain was defined by the combination of its CDR3 amino acid sequence and its V-gene family, and reads without a unique V-gene family were dropped. A later analysis removed several hundred highly shared, low-generation-probability nucleotide sequences to deal with suspected cross-contamination and a sequencing artifact. For each public chain, a later analysis derived a clonal expansion index from normalized ranks of inferred template counts within each repertoire. In a later analysis, generation probabilities were computed with a VDJ recombination model fitted to out-of-frame rearrangements, and the resulting probabilities were checked against IGoR. In a later analysis, TCR-TCR, TCR-HLA and TCR-CMV co-occurrence was scored with hypergeometric tests, and a repertoire-size bias correction was applied to TCR pairs. False discovery rates were estimated in a later analysis by permuting HLA or CMV assignments 20 times. In a later analysis, co-occurring TCRs were grouped with DBSCAN, and TCRdist sequence similarity was added when clustering was performed within HLA-allele-positive subsets. Repertoires with fewer than 30,000 or more than 120,000 public chains were left out of co-occurrence clustering, as were five repertoires with anomalous nucleotide sharing. Entries here come from immuneACCESS through TCRdb and include only in-frame sequences with V and J called. Some clones fail to appear in such tables; in the studies checked, an unresolved V gene covers under half of the shortfall, and the cause of the remainder is unknown. That table gives V, J and clone size, and the DNA gave D and trimming. This sample has 75,000 to 95,000 clones in its table, and around 90% of those were observed once. The ten largest clones represent about 2.3% of the sample.

The receptor's source is a young man in good health and CMV-seronegative. The specimen sequenced was PBMCs. The receptor chain draws on TRBV27 and TRBJ2-7; the D gene lacks a confident call. The CDR3 in this case is CASSLLVRAWEQYF. The DNA is TGTGCCAGCAGTTTATTAGTCCGTGCGTGGGAGCAGTACTTC.